A selection of T cell receptor beta chains follows, all from one sample in a study of T-cell memory formation after mild COVID-19. TCRdb analysed the 5' RACE reads with MiXCR anew, one entry per CDR3 protein. Among 300,000 to 350,000 distinct CDR3 sequences listed, roughly an eighth were seen once. Input material: PBMCs or a T cell subset sorted from them (not recorded which). These receptors were obtained from a man aged 18 to 35 who had mild COVID-19 (a few samples of this study predate the infection). Cell type and time point are not known. CDR3s include the opening cysteine and the closing phenylalanine or tryptophan. The order of the fields is D gene, J gene, V gene, clone size, CDR3 protein, CDR3 DNA. D genes are given only for firm matches. Size is omitted from some rows. Given values are once, few, many or a class for expanded clones.

>TRBD1|TRBJ2-5|TRBV12-3/TRBV12-4|.
CASSFAGTGAQTQYF
TGTGCCAGCAGTTTTGCTGGGACAGGGGCCCAGACCCAGTACTTC
>.|TRBJ2-1|TRBV10-3|few
CAIRTESGNEQFF
TGTGCCATCAGGACAGAAAGTGGGAATGAGCAGTTCTTC
>.|TRBJ2-1|TRBV12-3/TRBV12-4|many
CASRDLAGLFF
TGTGCCAGCAGGGACCTGGCTGGGCTGTTCTTC
>TRBD1|TRBJ2-5|TRBV18|few
CASSPFSGQGETQYF
TGTGCCAGCTCACCGTTTTCAGGACAGGGAGAGACCCAGTACTTC
>TRBD1|TRBJ1-1|TRBV3-1|few
CASRTGTGSTEAFF
TGTGCCAGCCGTACCGGGACAGGGTCTACTGAAGCTTTCTTT
>.|TRBJ2-1|TRBV9|few
CASSVVSVGLGHNEQFF
TGTGCCAGCAGCGTGGTTAGTGTCGGGCTAGGTCACAATGAGCAGTTCTTC
>TRBD2|TRBJ2-3|TRBV24-1|.
CATSDSTSGGFTDTQYF
TGTGCCACCAGTGATTCGACTAGCGGGGGATTCACAGATACGCAGTATTTT
>.|TRBJ2-5|TRBV5-1|many
CASSLLLSGDQETQYF
TGCGCCAGCAGCTTGTTACTCTCAGGGGACCAAGAGACCCAGTACTTC
>.|TRBJ1-5|TRBV2|.
CASSDWGSGNQPQHF
TGTGCCAGCAGTGACTGGGGCAGCGGCAATCAGCCCCAGCATTTT
>.|TRBJ2-2|TRBV7-2|few
CASSLRVSGELFF
TGTGCCAGCAGCCTTAGGGTTTCCGGGGAGCTGTTTTTT
>TRBD1|TRBJ2-7|TRBV6-5|.
CASSTQGVTSYEQYF
TGTGCCAGCAGTACCCAGGGGGTTACCTCCTACGAGCAGTACTTC
>.|TRBJ1-2|TRBV10-3|.
CAISEPLGGRNYGYTF
TGTGCCATCAGTGAGCCCTTAGGGGGGCGGAACTATGGCTACACCTTC
>.|TRBJ1-6|TRBV7-2|few
CASSLAGSDNSPLHF
TGTGCCAGCAGCCTCGCAGGGTCCGATAATTCACCCCTCCACTTT
>.|TRBJ2-1|TRBV7-3|many
CASSSGLDPNEQFF
TGTGCCAGCAGTTCCGGGCTAGACCCCAATGAGCAGTTCTTC
>TRBD2|TRBJ2-3|TRBV7-9|.
CASSMTSGHSTDTQYF
TGTGCCAGCAGCATGACTAGCGGACATAGCACAGATACGCAGTATTTT
>.|TRBJ2-1|TRBV27|many
CASLAPNNEQFF
TGTGCCAGCCTGGCGCCCAACAATGAGCAGTTCTTC
>.|TRBJ2-3|TRBV5-1|.
CASSLGTRYPSDTQYF
TGCGCCAGCAGCTTGGGGACGCGTTACCCATCAGATACGCAGTATTTT
>.|TRBJ2-2|TRBV9|few
CASSSRRQGTGELFF
TGTGCCAGCAGCTCTCGGAGGCAGGGGACAGGGGAGCTGTTTTTT
>TRBD2|TRBJ2-5|TRBV5-4|few
CASRAGTKVGETQYF
TGTGCCAGCAGGGCCGGGACTAAGGTTGGAGAGACCCAGTACTTC
>.|TRBJ2-5|TRBV18|many
CASSLNRVEQETQYF
TGTGCCAGCTCACTCAACCGTGTGGAGCAAGAGACCCAGTACTTC
>.|TRBJ2-3|TRBV7-9|many
CASSLTSGATDTQYF
TGTGCCAGCAGCCTAACATCCGGGGCCACAGATACGCAGTATTTT
>TRBD1|TRBJ1-1|TRBV9|few
CASSIQGRTEAFF
TGTGCCAGCAGCATACAGGGGCGGACTGAAGCTTTCTTT
>.|TRBJ1-2|TRBV7-9|.
CASSPTSGAQGYTF
TGTGCCAGCAGCCCGACTTCAGGGGCACAAGGCTACACCTTC
>.|TRBJ2-3|TRBV7-9|few
CASSRTIRDTQYF
TGTGCCAGCAGCCGAACGATCAGAGATACGCAGTATTTT
>.|TRBJ1-2|TRBV29-1|.
CSVVFGDGYTF
TGCAGCGTTGTTTTTGGGGACGGCTACACCTTC
>TRBD2|TRBJ2-1|TRBV6-1|.
CASSGERGASYNEQFF
TGTGCCAGCAGTGGCGAGCGGGGGGCGTCCTACAATGAGCAGTTCTTC
>.|TRBJ2-1|TRBV7-3|few
CASSRDGENENEQFF
TGTGCCAGCAGCCGGGACGGGGAAAACGAGAATGAGCAGTTCTTC
>.|TRBJ1-4|TRBV7-8|many
CASSPRDTISPLTNEKLFF
TGTGCCAGCAGCCCCCGGGACACAATTTCCCCGCTAACTAATGAAAAACTGTTTTTT
>.|TRBJ1-3|TRBV7-8|few
CASSSGTLSSGNTIYF
TGTGCCAGCAGCTCCGGGACACTTAGCTCTGGAAACACCATATATTTT
>TRBD1|TRBJ1-1|TRBV13|.
CASSPDRGLAFF
TGTGCCAGCAGCCCGGACAGGGGGCTAGCTTTCTTT
>TRBD1|TRBJ1-5|TRBV5-8|few
CASSKTGGGNQPQHF
TGTGCCAGCAGCAAGACAGGGGGCGGGAATCAGCCCCAGCATTTT
>.|TRBJ2-1|TRBV6-1|few
CASSIRSLSSYNEQFF
TGTGCCAGCAGTATCAGGAGCCTCTCCTCCTACAATGAGCAGTTCTTC
>.|TRBJ1-1|TRBV15|few
CATSRDRLNTEAFF
TGTGCCACCAGCAGAGACCGCCTGAACACTGAAGCTTTCTTT
>TRBD2|TRBJ2-2|TRBV20-1|.
CSAPRPITSDSTGELFF
TGCAGTGCTCCACGCCCGATAACTAGCGATAGCACCGGGGAGCTGTTTTTT
>TRBD2|TRBJ2-7|TRBV19|few
CASSAGESAYEQYF
TGTGCCAGTAGCGCGGGGGAGTCGGCCTACGAGCAGTACTTC
>.|TRBJ2-2|TRBV4-2|.
CASSQVQGTNTGELFF
TGTGCCAGCAGCCAAGTCCAAGGGACGAACACCGGGGAGCTGTTTTTT
>TRBD1|TRBJ1-2|TRBV5-1|.
CASSPGQGKDYGYTF
TGCGCCAGCAGCCCCGGACAGGGGAAGGACTATGGCTACACCTTC
>.|TRBJ2-3|TRBV14|.
CASSQVKEAANTQYF
TGTGCCAGCAGCCAAGTGAAGGAGGCGGCGAATACGCAGTATTTT
>.|TRBJ1-2|TRBV4-1|.
CASSLRPGNGYTF
TGCGCCAGCAGCCTTCGACCCGGTAATGGCTACACCTTC
>TRBD2|TRBJ2-3|TRBV7-9|.
CASSLVLAGYGTDTQYF
TGTGCCAGCAGCTTAGTCCTAGCGGGGTACGGCACAGATACGCAGTATTTT
>.|TRBJ2-1|TRBV6-1|.
CASTPGQGNEQFF
TGTGCCAGCACCCCGGGGCAGGGCAATGAGCAGTTCTTC
>.|TRBJ2-1|TRBV7-2|few
CASSLTTPGDEQFF
TGTGCCAGCAGCTTAACGACCCCCGGTGATGAGCAGTTCTTC
>TRBD1|TRBJ1-5|TRBV7-6|.
CASSFDPGGGQPQHF
TGTGCCAGCAGCTTCGATCCAGGGGGCGGTCAGCCCCAGCATTTT
>.|TRBJ2-3|TRBV6-1|.
CASSEAGSADTQYF
TGTGCCAGCAGTGAAGCAGGGAGCGCAGATACGCAGTATTTT
>.|TRBJ2-5|TRBV7-9|many
CASSPWTVQETQYF
TGTGCCAGCAGCCCCTGGACAGTCCAAGAGACCCAGTACTTC
>.|TRBJ1-1|TRBV7-9|few
CASSLRGVNTEAFF
TGTGCCAGCAGCTTAAGGGGGGTGAACACTGAAGCTTTCTTT
>.|TRBJ1-3|TRBV6-6|few
CASSYSTSSGNTIYF
TGTGCCAGCAGTTACTCCACCTCCTCTGGAAACACCATATATTTT
>TRBD1|TRBJ2-3|TRBV5-6|few
CASSLSDRARTDTQYF
TGTGCCAGCAGTTTGAGCGACAGGGCCCGCACAGATACGCAGTATTTT
>TRBD1|TRBJ1-1|TRBV10-3|.
CAISYRTGNTEAFF
TGTGCCATCAGTTATCGGACAGGGAACACTGAAGCTTTCTTT
>.|TRBJ2-5|TRBV4-3|.
CASSRINRVRETQYF
TGCGCCAGCAGCCGCATTAATAGGGTCAGGGAGACCCAGTACTTC
>.|TRBJ2-7|TRBV7-9|few
CASSRWQAGQYF
TGTGCCAGCAGCCGGTGGCAGGCCGGGCAGTACTTC
>.|TRBJ1-4|TRBV20-1|.
CSARTGAPEKLFF
TGCAGTGCTCGGACGGGGGCTCCGGAAAAACTGTTTTTT
>.|TRBJ1-1|TRBV5-1|many
CASSLTGDGTEAFF
TGCGCCAGCAGCTTGACGGGGGATGGCACTGAAGCTTTCTTT
>.|TRBJ1-5|TRBV7-3|few
CASSLMVGQPQHF
TGTGCCAGCAGCTTAATGGTCGGTCAGCCCCAGCATTTT